This is a list of T cell receptor beta chains from one sample in a study of OX40 agonist ivuxolimab in advanced cancers. Profiling relied on immunoSEQ multiplex PCR, and the TCRdb table lists in-frame clones only, not all of them. The sample records about 79,000 clones, about nine tenths being singletons. The sample consisted of CD4+ or CD8+ T cells sorted from blood, taken in a trial of the OX40 agonist ivuxolimab. The receptors derive from an adult with an advanced solid tumor such as melanoma, head and neck, liver or kidney cancer. Each CDR3 is given with its conserved first and last residue. D genes are given only for firm matches.

V gene	CDR3 length	D gene	J gene	CDR3 protein
TRBV11-2	13	NA	TRBJ1-4	CASSLERLGRLFF
TRBV27	13	NA	TRBJ1-1	CASSLNGGLEAFF
TRBV9	18	NA	TRBJ1-2	CASSVGTSLGYSVYGYTF
TRBV6-6	15	NA	TRBJ1-3	CASSYESDSGNTIYF
TRBV28	15	NA	TRBJ2-7	CASSSHGSEGYEQYF
TRBV6-1	12	NA	TRBJ1-1	CASTPSRTEAFF
TRBV6-1	13	TRBD1	TRBJ2-7	CASSNGQGRGQYF
TRBV14	14	NA	TRBJ2-7	CASSQVGGLNEQYF
TRBV16	14	NA	TRBJ1-5	CASSQSPGNQPQHF
TRBV10-2	13	TRBD2	TRBJ2-5	CASTAAGGGTQYF
TRBV19	17	TRBD2	TRBJ2-3	CASSRRTSGRSTDTQYF
TRBV11-3	15	NA	TRBJ2-5	CASSLTGLLPETQYF
TRBV6-1	14	NA	TRBJ1-6	CASSTGGVNSPLHF
TRBV7-9	14	NA	TRBJ2-3	CASSLVGGGDTQYF
TRBV4-2	17	TRBD2	TRBJ2-3	CASSRERLAGAADTQYF
TRBV5-4	15	TRBD2	TRBJ2-1	CASSRTSGRASRQFF
TRBV6-6	11	TRBD1	TRBJ2-5	CASRETGAQYF
TRBV19	15	TRBD1	TRBJ1-4	CASSPRDRGVEKLFF
TRBV18	13	NA	TRBJ2-7	CASSPQGEHEQYF
TRBV7-9	14	NA	TRBJ1-3	CASSLSQGIDTIYF
TRBV9	14	NA	TRBJ1-2	CASSETAGWDGYTF
TRBV7-3	17	NA	TRBJ2-6	CASSLRAATSGANVLTF
TRBV25-1	13	NA	TRBJ1-3	CASSETAGNTIYF
TRBV7-9	12	NA	TRBJ1-2	CASSRQNYGYTF
TRBV6-1	14	NA	TRBJ2-5	CASSEGRVPETQYF
TRBV11-3	16	NA	TRBJ2-7	CASSLGLTGRGAEQYF
TRBV4-1	15	NA	TRBJ2-5	CASSQWIIPQETQYF